These 30 T cell receptor beta chains were all obtained from the same sample, sequenced in a study of T cell repertoires in cytomegalovirus infection. Via MiXCR, TCRdb re-called the reads, giving one row per CDR3 protein. Of approximately 280,000 distinct CDR3 sequences in the sample, approximately 22% were seen once. No antigen is known for these receptors. Sequencing used cultured PBMCs, obtained from culture after CMV antigen stimulation. Source of these receptors: a human donor in good health (CMV status not recorded). Some clones in this sample may be carry-over from other donors' samples.

This chain connects TRBV30 to TRBJ2-7, with D unresolved. CDR3 size: 12 residues. CDR1 GTSNPN and CDR2 SVGIG come from the germline V gene (reference sequence). V lost 2 bases, J lost 3 bases, and 8 bases lay in between. CDR3 loop: CAWSIISYEQYF. Here the CDR3 DNA reads TGTGCCTGGAGTATAATCAGCTACGAGCAGTACTTC.

This chain links TRBV27 with TRBJ2-7; 7 bases match TRBD2. Trimming cost V 5 bases and J 5 bases; bases outside gene matches: 6. The CDR3 sequence is 13 residues long. Germline CDR1 reads MNHEY; CDR2 reads SMNVEV (reference sequence). The CDR3 sequence: CASSRGLGHEQYV. CDR3 coding DNA: TGTGCCAGCAGTCGCGGACTAGGCCACGAGCAGTACGTC.

The sample holds many counts of this clonotype. This chain uses TRBV7-2 with TRBJ2-3, with a tentative D call TRBD1 (5 bases). Germline CDR1 is SGHTA and CDR2 is FQGNSA. Trimming cost V 1 base and J 5 bases, with 10 bases left between them. CDR3 length: 14 residues. CDR3 DNA sequence: TGTGCCAGCAGCTTAGGCCAGGGTAAAGATACGCAGTATTTT. This translates into CASSLGQGKDTQYF.

This clonotype was counted ten times or more. The chain recombines TRBV19 with TRBJ1-1; TRBD1 matches 7 bases. Germline values: CDR1 LNHDA, CDR2 SQIVND (reference sequence). The CDR3 is made up of 14 amino acids. V shed 5 bases, J shed 3 bases, and the junction held 6 bases outside the gene matches. The CDR3 nucleotides are TGTGCCAGTAGTCCCGACAGGGTGGACACTGAAGCTTTCTTT. This codes for CASSPDRVDTEAFF.

The chain has TRBV28 and TRBJ1-6; D ambiguous. The length of the CDR3 is 15 residues. Germline lookup yields CDR1 MDHEN and CDR2 SYDVKM. The V end was cut by 5 bases, the J end by 5 bases, with 13 bases between. CDR3 sequence reads: CASSGLVSHNSPLHF. CDR3 DNA sequence: TGTGCCAGCAGTGGCTTAGTATCCCATAATTCACCCCTCCACTTT.

As to this clonotype: This sequence may be a read error, since a much larger clone differs from it by one base. The chain carries TRBV12-3 or TRBV12-4 and TRBJ1-1; the D is unclear. Deletions cut 2 bases from V and 2 bases from J, with 6 bases between. This CDR3 has 13 amino acids. The CDR3 sequence: CASSLSENTEAFF. The CDR3 DNA sequence: TGTGCCAGCAGTTTAAGTGAAAACACTGAAGCTTTCTTT.

This chain joins TRBV19 and TRBJ2-1, with 10 nucleotides matching TRBD2. Germline CDR1 is LNHDA and CDR2 is SQIVND (reference sequence). The J segment lost 0 bases and the V segment lost 10 bases, leaving 6 bases of the junction unmatched. This CDR3 region has 15 residues. In nucleotides, the CDR3 is TGTGCCACAGGACTAGCGGCGGGCTCCTACAATGAGCAGTTCTTC. Translation: CATGLAAGSYNEQFF. Using reference TRBV19 and TRBJ2-1 for the parts outside the CDR3, the full variable domain is DGGITQSPKYLFRKEGQNVTLSCEQNLNHDAMYWYRQDPGQGLRLIYYSQIVNDFQKGDIAEGYSVSREKKESFPLTVTSAQKNPTAFYLCATGLAAGSYNEQFFGPGTRLTVL.

Only a few counts were recorded for this clonotype. The genes are TRBV19 and TRBJ1-2; D possibly corresponds to TRBD1 (5 bases). Germline CDR1 LNHDA, CDR2 SQIVND (reference sequence). The CDR3 is 15 amino acids. With 3 bases removed from V and 3 bases from J, the gap between germline ends came to 14 bases. CDR3 in DNA: TGTGCCAGTAGTATGGCACAGGTAATAGACTATGGCTACACCTTC. Its protein is CASSMAQVIDYGYTF.

This clonotype was counted between two and nine times. This chain uses TRBV7-2 with TRBJ1-5; no reliable D call. Germline assignment: CDR1 SGHTA and CDR2 FQGNSA. The CDR3 length is 14 residues. V was pared by 1 base and J by 6 bases, with 10 bases between. The CDR3 here is CASSLGRAGQPQHF. The CDR3 bases are TGTGCCAGCAGCTTAGGTAGGGCCGGTCAGCCCCAGCATTTT.

The J gene is TRBJ1-5, the V gene TRBV5-6; perhaps TRBD1 as D (6 bases). V shed 1 base and J shed 6 bases, with 11 bases lying between them. The CDR3 extends over 14 amino acids. CDR1 and CDR2 (germline): SGHDT, YYEEEE. The CDR3 is CASSLTGPGQPQHF. The CDR3 DNA is TGTGCCAGCAGCTTGACAGGGCCAGGTCAGCCCCAGCATTTT.

The V gene is TRBV27, the J gene TRBJ1-2; D is unclear. CDR3 length: 15 residues. Trimming took off 2 bases at V and 0 bases at J, with 10 bases between the two ends. Germline-derived CDR1 and CDR2 are MNHEY and SMNVEV (reference sequence). The CDR3 spells CASSLLGGANYGYTF. The DNA for the CDR3 is TGTGCCAGCAGTTTACTAGGCGGCGCTAACTATGGCTACACCTTC.

In this sample, this clonotype turned up many times. The chain joins TRBV28 to TRBJ2-1; TRBD2 matches at 13 bases. This CDR3 contains 16 residues. With 5 bases clipped from V and 5 bases from J, the junction kept 6 bases outside the gene matches. Germline V gene data show CDR1 as MDHEN and CDR2 as SYDVKM. The CDR3 region has the DNA TGTGCCAGCAGTCTTTGGACTAGCGGGAGCAACAATGAGCAGTTCTTC. It encodes CASSLWTSGSNNEQFF.

The genes are TRBV11-1 and TRBJ1-6; possibly TRBD1 for D (6 bases). The ends were cut back, 4 bases at V and 8 bases at J, with 12 bases in the middle. The CDR3 is 14 amino acids. Germline CDR1 reads SGHAT; CDR2 reads FQDESV (reference sequence). The CDR3 bases are TGTGCCAGCAGCTCCCTTTACAGGGATTCACCCCTCCACTTT. It is translated as CASSSLYRDSPLHF.

The chain employs TRBV20-1 and TRBJ1-1, with D tentatively TRBD1 (5 bases). This CDR3 comprises 15 residues. In germline, CDR1 is DFQATT, CDR2 SNEGSKA (reference sequence). V was trimmed by 6 bases and J by 7 bases, leaving 24 bases between them. The DNA for the CDR3 is TGCAGTGCCTACCTCGGACACTTCAGTAAGGTTGAAGCTTTCTTT. Translated, it gives CSAYLGHFSKVEAFF.

V is TRBV5-1 and J is TRBJ2-5; D unclear. Germline V gene lookup returns CDR1 SGHRS and CDR2 YFSETQ. Trimming left V 4 bases short and J 1 base short, with 8 bases between. The CDR3 runs to 13 residues. CDR3 sequence reads: CASSPSVQETQYF. The CDR3 nucleotides read TGCGCCAGCAGCCCCTCGGTCCAAGAGACCCAGTACTTC.

In its sample, this clonotype was seen many times. The chain is built from TRBV6-1 and TRBJ1-5; 8 nucleotides align to TRBD1. The junction had 8 bases not matched to a gene; V was cut back by 6 bases and J by 1 base. Germline values: CDR1 MNHNS, CDR2 SASEGT. The CDR3 totals 16 residues. The chain's CDR3 is CASRPGQGRSNQPQHF. CDR3 DNA sequence: TGTGCCAGCAGACCCGGACAGGGTAGGAGCAATCAGCCCCAGCATTTT.

In this sample, this clonotype turned up a few times. CDR3 in amino acids: CASSFGGSLNNEQFF. The DNA of the CDR3 is TGTGCCAGCAGTTTCGGCGGGAGCCTAAACAATGAGCAGTTCTTC. The chain links TRBV6-2 or TRBV6-3 to TRBJ2-1; 7 positions agree with TRBD2. After removal of 4 bases from V and 5 bases from J, the junction contained 8 bases not matched to a gene. CDR3 size: 15 residues. Germline V CDR1 and CDR2: MNHEY, SVGEGT.

This clonotype came up once. This chain uses TRBV4-3 with TRBJ1-5; 8 bases are shared with TRBD1. With V trimmed by 2 bases and J by 7 bases, 7 bases remained unmatched. Germline values: CDR1 LGHNA, CDR2 YSLEER. This CDR3 is built from 15 residues. The CDR3 nucleotides read TGCGCCAGCAGCCAACACGACAGGGGAGCACAGCCCCAGCATTTT. Its translation: CASSQHDRGAQPQHF.

This clonotype has ten or more counts. The V gene is TRBV12-3 or TRBV12-4, the J gene TRBJ1-2, with D hard to call. Trimming took 5 bases from V and 6 from J, leaving 10 bases between them. CDR3 length: 12 amino acids. CDR3 protein: CASSREGDGYTF. The CDR3 DNA follows: TGTGCCAGCAGTCGCGAGGGCGATGGCTACACCTTC.

This clonotype was observed many times. The gene calls are TRBV12-3 or TRBV12-4 and TRBJ1-2; D gene unclear. Trimming pared 4 bases from V and 3 bases from J, leaving 18 bases between. This CDR3 is built from 16 residues. The CDR3 here is CASSSSFTVRDYGYTF. The CDR3 DNA reads TGTGCCAGCAGTTCCAGCTTCACGGTCCGAGACTATGGCTACACCTTC.

This clonotype was observed at least ten times. The chain recombines TRBV6-1 with TRBJ2-7; D is uncertain. CDR1 and CDR2 from the germline V gene are MNHNS and SASEGT. V lost 7 bases and J 4 bases, leaving 14 bases between the germline ends. This CDR3 spans 13 amino acids. CDR3 nucleotide sequence: TGTGCCAGCAATCCTAACGGAGCATACGAGCAGTACGTC. It translates to CASNPNGAYEQYV.

This clonotype appeared many times. The chain uses TRBV7-8 and TRBJ2-1; TRBD2 agrees at 13 bases. CDR1 SGHVS and CDR2 FQNEAQ come from the germline V gene. The length of the CDR3 is 15 residues. Trimming took 3 bases from V and 7 from J; bases not matched to a gene: 3. The CDR3 here is CASSFPGLAGNEQFF. CDR3 bases: TGTGCCAGCAGCTTCCCGGGACTAGCGGGAAATGAGCAGTTCTTC.

The chain employs TRBV20-1 and TRBJ2-5, with D possibly being TRBD2 (6 bases). Trimming shortened V by 6 bases and J by 5 bases, and 19 bases separated the two germline ends. The CDR3 length is 14 residues. CDR1 and CDR2 (germline): DFQATT, SNEGSKA (reference sequence). In nucleotides, the CDR3 is TGCAGTGCCCCCCCCGCTAGCGTGATGGAGACCCAGTACTTC. It translates to CSAPPASVMETQYF.

This clonotype appeared many times. The V call is TRBV6-1, the J call TRBJ2-1, with TRBD1 matching 9 bases. Germline-derived CDR1 and CDR2 are MNHNS and SASEGT. The CDR3 length is 16 residues. V shed 6 bases and J 3 bases; nucleotides not matched to a gene: 9. The CDR3 nucleotides are TGTGCCAGCAGGGAGGGGGGGACAGGGCTCTACAATGAGCAGTTCTTC. It yields the protein CASREGGTGLYNEQFF.

This clonotype has a handful of counts. The V gene is TRBV24-1, the J gene TRBJ1-5; 12 positions match TRBD1. The CDR3 consists of 21 residues. Germline lookup yields CDR1 KGHDR and CDR2 SFDVKD. V dropped 0 bases and J dropped 1; count of bases not matched to a gene: 12. The CDR3 sequence is CATSDLHFGTGGDGSNQPQHF. CDR3 sequence (DNA): TGTGCCACCAGTGATTTGCATTTCGGGACAGGGGGCGACGGGAGCAATCAGCCCCAGCATTTT.

This clonotype was observed a few times. J is TRBJ2-3 and V is TRBV7-2; 10 bases map to TRBD2. From germline, CDR1 is SGHTA and CDR2 FQGNSA. The trim removed 5 bases at V and 4 bases at J, leaving 3 bases unmatched. This CDR3 is built from 14 residues. Here the CDR3 reads CASSSGRASDTQYF. The CDR3 DNA sequence: TGTGCCAGCAGCAGCGGGAGGGCCTCAGATACGCAGTATTTT.

The J gene is TRBJ2-5, the V gene TRBV7-2, with D unresolved. Looked up from germline, CDR1 is SGHTA and CDR2 is FQGNSA. The V end was cut by 7 bases, the J end by 5 bases, with 14 bases between. The CDR3 has 13 amino acids. In nucleotides, the CDR3 is TGTGCCAGCACAATCACGCCTTCGGAGACCCAGTACTTC. This gives the protein CASTITPSETQYF. The entire variable domain, with the rest obtained from reference TRBV7-2 and TRBJ2-5, is as follows: GAGVSQSPSNKVTEKGKDVELRCDPISGHTALYWYRQSLGQGLEFLIYFQGNSAPDKSGLPSDRFSAERTGGSVSTLTIQRTQQEDSAVYLCASTITPSETQYFGPGTRLLVL.

This clonotype was detected only a few times. V gene TRBV6-1 combines with J gene TRBJ1-3; the D is unclear. V lost 3 bases and J 0 bases, leaving 12 bases between the germline ends. CDR3 size: 16 residues. Germline V gives CDR1 MNHNS, CDR2 SASEGT. The CDR3 region is CASSDYTGHSGNTIYF. The CDR3 DNA reads as TGTGCCAGCAGTGACTACACCGGGCACTCTGGAAACACCATATATTTT.

This clonotype was seen repeatedly, ten times or more. The genes are TRBV7-6 and TRBJ2-1; 8 nucleotides match TRBD2. V trimming: 1 base; J trimming: 4 bases; junction bases outside the gene matches: 6. Germline V gives CDR1 SGHVS, CDR2 FNYEAQ. This CDR3 is 16 amino acids long. CDR3 amino acids: CASSLESGRGYNEQFF. The CDR3 bases are TGTGCCAGCAGCTTAGAGAGCGGGAGAGGGTACAATGAGCAGTTCTTC.

This clonotype has more than one count but fewer than ten. The chain has TRBV30 and TRBJ2-3; TRBD2 is a possible D gene (6 bases). Trimming shortened V by 5 bases and J by 3 bases, and 12 bases separated the two germline ends. In germline, CDR1 is GTSNPN, CDR2 SVGIG (reference sequence). This CDR3 has 13 residues. The CDR3: CAWSRRGTDTQYF. Written as DNA, the CDR3 is TGTGCCTGGTCGAGGCGGGGTACAGATACGCAGTATTTT.